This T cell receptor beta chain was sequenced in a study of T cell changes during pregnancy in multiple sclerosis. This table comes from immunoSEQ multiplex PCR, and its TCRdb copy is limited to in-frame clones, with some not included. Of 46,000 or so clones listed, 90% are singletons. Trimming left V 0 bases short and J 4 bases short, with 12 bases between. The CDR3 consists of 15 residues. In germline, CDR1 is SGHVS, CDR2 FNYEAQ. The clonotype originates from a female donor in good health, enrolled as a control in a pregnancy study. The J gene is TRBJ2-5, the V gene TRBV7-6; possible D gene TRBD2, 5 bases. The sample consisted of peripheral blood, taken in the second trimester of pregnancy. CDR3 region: CASSLAGGEGETQYF. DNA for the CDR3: TGTGCCAGCAGCTTAGCTGGAGGTGAGGGAGAGACCCAGTACTTC. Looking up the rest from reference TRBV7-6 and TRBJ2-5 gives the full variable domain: GAGVSQSPRYKVTKRGQDVALRCDPISGHVSLYWYRQALGQGPEFLTYFNYEAQQDKSGLPNDRFSAERPEGSISTLTIQRTEQRDSAMYRCASSLAGGEGETQYFGPGTRLLVL.